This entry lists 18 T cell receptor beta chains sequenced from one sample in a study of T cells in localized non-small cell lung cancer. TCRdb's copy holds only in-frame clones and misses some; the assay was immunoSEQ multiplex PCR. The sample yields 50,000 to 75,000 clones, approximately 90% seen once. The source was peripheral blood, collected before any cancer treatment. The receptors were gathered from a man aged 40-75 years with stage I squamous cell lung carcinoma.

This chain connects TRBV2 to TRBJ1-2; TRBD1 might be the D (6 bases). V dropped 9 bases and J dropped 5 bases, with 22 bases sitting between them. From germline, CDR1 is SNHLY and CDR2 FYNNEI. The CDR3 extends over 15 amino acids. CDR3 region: CASAQGLISTYGYTF. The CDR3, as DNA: TGTGCCAGTGCTCAGGGGCTAATCTCGACTTATGGCTACACCTTC.

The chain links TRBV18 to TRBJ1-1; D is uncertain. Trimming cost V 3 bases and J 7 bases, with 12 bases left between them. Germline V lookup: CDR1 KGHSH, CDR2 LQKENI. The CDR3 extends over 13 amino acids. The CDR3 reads CASSPTPSYEAFF. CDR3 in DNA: TGTGCCAGCTCACCGACACCGTCCTATGAAGCTTTCTTT.

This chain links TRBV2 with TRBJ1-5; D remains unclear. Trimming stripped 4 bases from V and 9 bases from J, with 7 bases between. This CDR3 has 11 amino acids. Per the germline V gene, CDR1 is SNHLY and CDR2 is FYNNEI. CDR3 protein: CASSAEGPQHF. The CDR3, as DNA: TGTGCCAGCAGTGCGGAGGGGCCCCAGCATTTT.

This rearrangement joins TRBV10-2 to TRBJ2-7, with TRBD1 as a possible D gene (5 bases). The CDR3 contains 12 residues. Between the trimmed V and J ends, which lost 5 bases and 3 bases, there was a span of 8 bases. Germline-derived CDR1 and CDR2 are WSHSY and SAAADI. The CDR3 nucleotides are TGCGCCAGCAGTTCGACAGACTACGAGCAGTACTTC. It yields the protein CASSSTDYEQYF.

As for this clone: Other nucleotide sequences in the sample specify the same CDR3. The CDR3 nucleotides are TGTGCCAGCAGCCCAGGACTAGGCGGAGAGACCCAGTACTTC. Residues: CASSPGLGGETQYF. The chain employs TRBV7-9 and TRBJ2-5, with TRBD2 matching over 7 bases. This CDR3 has 14 residues. The V and J ends lost 5 bases and 4 bases, in that order; junction bases with no gene match: 7. Germline V gene sequence: CDR1 SEHNR, CDR2 FQNEAQ (reference sequence).

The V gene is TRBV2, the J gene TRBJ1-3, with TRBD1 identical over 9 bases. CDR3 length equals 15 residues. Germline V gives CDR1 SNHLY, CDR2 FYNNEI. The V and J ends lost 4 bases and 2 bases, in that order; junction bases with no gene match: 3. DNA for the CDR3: TGTGCCAGCAGTGGGACAGGGGTCACTGGAAACACCATATATTTT. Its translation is CASSGTGVTGNTIYF.

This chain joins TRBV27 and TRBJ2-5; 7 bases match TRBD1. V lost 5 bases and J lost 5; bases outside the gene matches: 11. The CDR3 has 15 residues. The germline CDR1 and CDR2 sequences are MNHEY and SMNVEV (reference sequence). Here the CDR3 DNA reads TGTGCCAGCAGTATTTCCGACAGGGAAGGGGAGACCCAGTACTTC. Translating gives CASSISDREGETQYF.

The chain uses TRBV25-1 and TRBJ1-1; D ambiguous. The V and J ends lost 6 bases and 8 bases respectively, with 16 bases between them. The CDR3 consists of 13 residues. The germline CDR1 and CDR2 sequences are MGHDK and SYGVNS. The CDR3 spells CASSYRGPSEAFF. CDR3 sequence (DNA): TGTGCCAGCAGCTATCGCGGTCCCTCCGAAGCTTTCTTT.

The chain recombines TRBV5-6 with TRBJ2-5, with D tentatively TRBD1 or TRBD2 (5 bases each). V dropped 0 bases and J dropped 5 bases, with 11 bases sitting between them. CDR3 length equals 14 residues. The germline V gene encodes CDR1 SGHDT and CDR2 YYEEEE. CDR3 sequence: CASSLVGDRETQYF. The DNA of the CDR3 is TGTGCCAGCAGCTTGGTGGGGGATCGGGAGACCCAGTACTTC.

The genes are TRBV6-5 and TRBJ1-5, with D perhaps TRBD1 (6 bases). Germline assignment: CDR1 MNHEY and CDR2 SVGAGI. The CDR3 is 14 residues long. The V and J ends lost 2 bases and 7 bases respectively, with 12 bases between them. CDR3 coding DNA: TGTGCCAGCAGTTACCGGGACACGAGACAGCCCCAGCATTTT. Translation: CASSYRDTRQPQHF.

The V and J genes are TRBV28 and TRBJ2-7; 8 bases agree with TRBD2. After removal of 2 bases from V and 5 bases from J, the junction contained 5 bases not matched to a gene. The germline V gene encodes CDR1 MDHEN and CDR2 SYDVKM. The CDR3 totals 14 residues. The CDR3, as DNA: TGTGCCAGCAGTTTACTGGCGGGAGGCCACGAGCAGTACTTC. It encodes CASSLLAGGHEQYF.

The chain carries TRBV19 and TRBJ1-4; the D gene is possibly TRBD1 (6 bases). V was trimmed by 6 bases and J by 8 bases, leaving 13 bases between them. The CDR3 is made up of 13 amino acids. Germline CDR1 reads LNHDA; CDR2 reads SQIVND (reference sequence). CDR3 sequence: CASRQGGGEKLFF. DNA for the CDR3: TGTGCCAGTAGACAGGGAGGTGGCGAAAAACTGTTTTTT.

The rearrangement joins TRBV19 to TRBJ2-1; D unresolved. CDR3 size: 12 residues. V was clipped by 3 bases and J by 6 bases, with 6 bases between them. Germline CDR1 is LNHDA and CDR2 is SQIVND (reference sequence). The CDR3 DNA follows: TGTGCCAGTAGTATGGTTCTCAATGAGCAGTTCTTC. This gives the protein CASSMVLNEQFF.

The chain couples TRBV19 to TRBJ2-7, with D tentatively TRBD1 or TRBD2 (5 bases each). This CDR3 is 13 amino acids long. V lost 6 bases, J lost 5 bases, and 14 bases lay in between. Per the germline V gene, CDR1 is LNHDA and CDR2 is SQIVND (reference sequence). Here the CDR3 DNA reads TGTGCCAGTAGCGGGACCGCAGGCCACGAGCAGTACTTC. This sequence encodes CASSGTAGHEQYF.

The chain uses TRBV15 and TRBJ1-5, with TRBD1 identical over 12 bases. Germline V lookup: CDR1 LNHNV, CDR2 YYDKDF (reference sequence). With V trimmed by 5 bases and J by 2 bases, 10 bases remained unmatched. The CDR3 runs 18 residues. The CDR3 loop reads CATSARDRGPGGNQPQHF. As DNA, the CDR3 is TGTGCCACCAGCGCCCGGGACAGGGGGCCTGGTGGCAATCAGCCCCAGCATTTT.

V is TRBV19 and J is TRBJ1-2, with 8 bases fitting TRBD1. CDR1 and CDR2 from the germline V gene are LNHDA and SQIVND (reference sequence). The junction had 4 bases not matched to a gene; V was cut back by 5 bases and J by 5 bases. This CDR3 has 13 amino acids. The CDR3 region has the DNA TGTGCCAGTAGTCAGGACAGGGAATATGGCTACACCTTC. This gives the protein CASSQDREYGYTF.

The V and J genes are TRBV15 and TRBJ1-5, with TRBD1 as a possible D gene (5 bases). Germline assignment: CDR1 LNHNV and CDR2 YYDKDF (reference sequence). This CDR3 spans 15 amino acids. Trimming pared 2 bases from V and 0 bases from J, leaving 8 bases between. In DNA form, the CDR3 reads TGTGCCACCAGCAGATACAGGTCTAGCAATCAGCCCCAGCATTTT. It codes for CATSRYRSSNQPQHF.

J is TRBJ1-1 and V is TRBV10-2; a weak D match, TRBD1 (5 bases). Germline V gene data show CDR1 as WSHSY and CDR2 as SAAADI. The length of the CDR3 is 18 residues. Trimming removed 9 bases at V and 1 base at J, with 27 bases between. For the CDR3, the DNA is TGCGCCAGTGCTCAGGGTGTGTGGATGGGGGGAACGAACACTGAAGCTTTCTTT. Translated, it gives CASAQGVWMGGTNTEAFF.